Here is one T cell receptor (beta chain) with its context. Its antigen is not known. The sample is drawn from a study of identical twins. Study-level findings and limits: Conclusions came from cross-sectional statistical analysis, not from following the same donors.

Template switching (which added a universal primer site) was used, and cDNA carried unique molecular identifiers. Each CDR3 protein gets one entry after TCRdb re-called the 5' RACE reads with MiXCR. Of about 490,000 distinct CDR3 sequences listed, roughly 15% are singletons. Healthy Caucasians supplied all donations. These data were likewise used in another study, on yellow fever vaccine responses in identical twins.

Input material: CD4+ T cells sorted from blood. This sequence originates from a woman aged 18-29 years in good health.

CDR3 in DNA: TGTGCCAGCAGTTTAATAGGTGCCAACCAAAACATTCAGTACTTC. Translating it yields CASSLIGANQNIQYF. The chain joins TRBV27 to TRBJ2-4; no firm D call. CDR3 length: 15 residues. V was pared by 2 bases and J by 5 bases, with 13 bases between. Per the germline V gene, CDR1 is MNHEY and CDR2 is SMNVEV (reference sequence).